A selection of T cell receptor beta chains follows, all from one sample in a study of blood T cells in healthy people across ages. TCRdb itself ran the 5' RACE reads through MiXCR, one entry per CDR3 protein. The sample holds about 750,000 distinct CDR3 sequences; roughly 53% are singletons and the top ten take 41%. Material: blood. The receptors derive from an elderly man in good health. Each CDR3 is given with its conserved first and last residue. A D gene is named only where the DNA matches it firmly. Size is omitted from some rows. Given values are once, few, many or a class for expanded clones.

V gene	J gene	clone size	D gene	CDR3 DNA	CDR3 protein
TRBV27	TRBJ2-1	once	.	TGTGCCAGCAGTCCGCGGCCGGCCAATGAGCAGTTCTTC	CASSPRPANEQFF
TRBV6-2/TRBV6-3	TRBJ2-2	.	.	TGTGCCACCAGTCGAGGAACCCGAGCGAGCACCGGGGAGCTGTTTTTT	CATSRGTRASTGELFF
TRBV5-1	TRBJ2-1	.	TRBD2	TGCGCCAGCAGCTTGGAGGTAAGCGCGGGAGAGTACAATGAGCAGTTCTTC	CASSLEVSAGEYNEQFF
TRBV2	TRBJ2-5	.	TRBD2	TGTGCCAGCAGTTGGACTAGCGGGGGGGAGACCCAGTACTTC	CASSWTSGGETQYF
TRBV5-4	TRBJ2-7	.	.	TGTGCCAGCAGCTTGAGTTCGGCGGGCGAGCAGTACTTC	CASSLSSAGEQYF
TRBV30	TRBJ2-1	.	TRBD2	TGTGCCGGGAGTGGGAGGGATGAGCAGTTCTTC	CAGSGRDEQFF
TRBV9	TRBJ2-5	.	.	TGTGCCAGCAGCGTAGCCGGCTGGGTGGAAGAGACCCAGTACTTC	CASSVAGWVEETQYF
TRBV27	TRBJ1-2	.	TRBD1	TGTGCCAACTCGACAGTGGGCGGGACAGGGAATTTCTATGGCTACACCTTC	CANSTVGGTGNFYGYTF
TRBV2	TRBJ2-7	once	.	TGTGCCAGCACAGGCCCCTACGAGCAGTACTTC	CASTGPYEQYF
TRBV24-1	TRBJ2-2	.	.	TGTGCCACCAGTGGGACCTCCCTCGGGGAGCTGTTTTTT	CATSGTSLGELFF
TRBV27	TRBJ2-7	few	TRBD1	TGTGCCAGCAGTTTATCCGGCAGACAGGGGGCGCTTGAGCAGTACTTC	CASSLSGRQGALEQYF
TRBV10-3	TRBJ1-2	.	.	TGTGCCATCAGCAGGGAAAGGGACTATGGCTACACCTTC	CAISRERDYGYTF
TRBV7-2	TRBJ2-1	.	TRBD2	TGTGCCAGCAGCCGGACTAGCGGGCTGGGTGAGCAGTTCTTC	CASSRTSGLGEQFF
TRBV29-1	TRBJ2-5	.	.	TGCAGCGTTGCCGGCCTTTTCGGAGAGACCCAGTACTTC	CSVAGLFGETQYF
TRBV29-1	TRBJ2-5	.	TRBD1	TGCAGCGTCAGACAGGGTCAAGAGACCCAGTACTTC	CSVRQGQETQYF
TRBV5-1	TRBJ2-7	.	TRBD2	TGCGCCAGCAGCTTGGACTGGACTAGCAACGAGCAGTACTTC	CASSLDWTSNEQYF
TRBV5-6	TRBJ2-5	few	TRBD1	TGTGCCAGCAGCTGGGACAGGGTAGAGACCCAGTACTTC	CASSWDRVETQYF
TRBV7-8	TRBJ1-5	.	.	TGTGCCAGCAGCTTCGACAGGAAAAATCAGCCCCAGCATTTT	CASSFDRKNQPQHF
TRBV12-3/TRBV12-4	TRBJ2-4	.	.	TGTGCCAGCAGACGGGACGTAAACATTCAGTACTTC	CASRRDVNIQYF
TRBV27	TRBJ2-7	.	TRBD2	TGTGCCAGCAGTTCGGGACTAGCGGTTTACGAGCAGTACTTC	CASSSGLAVYEQYF
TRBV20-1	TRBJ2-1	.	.	TGCAGTGCTAGAGATACCGTGAATTGGACCCCCATCCACAATGAACAGTTCTTC	CSARDTVNWTPIHNEQFF
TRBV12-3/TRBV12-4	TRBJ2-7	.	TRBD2	TGTGCCAGCAGTTTATCGCTAGCGGGAGACCCCGAGCAGTACTTC	CASSLSLAGDPEQYF
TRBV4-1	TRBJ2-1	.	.	TGCGCCAGCAGCCAAGAAGGCAGGGACGCTAGCTCCTACAATGAGCAGTTCTTC	CASSQEGRDASSYNEQFF
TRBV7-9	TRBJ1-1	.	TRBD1	TGTGCCAGCAGCTGGGCGGGACAGGGGGCACCTGAAGCTTTCTTT	CASSWAGQGAPEAFF
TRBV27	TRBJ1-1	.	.	TGTGCCAGCAGTTTAAGCACAGCCAACATGAACACTGAAGCTTTCTTT	CASSLSTANMNTEAFF
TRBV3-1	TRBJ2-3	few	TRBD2	TGTGCCAGCAGCCCGACTAGCGGGGGGGGCGGTACGCAGTATTTT	CASSPTSGGGGTQYF
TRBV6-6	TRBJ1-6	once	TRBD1	TGTGCCAGCTCAGGGGGGTCTAAGGTACCCCTCCACTTT	CASSGGSKVPLHF
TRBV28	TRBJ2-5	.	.	TGTGCCACCCGGGACCCCAGGACCCAGTACTTC	CATRDPRTQYF
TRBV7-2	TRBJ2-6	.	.	TGTGCCAGCAGCTTAGGCCCCCCCGGGGCCAACGTCCTGACTTTC	CASSLGPPGANVLTF
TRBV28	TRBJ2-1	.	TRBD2	TGTGCCAGCAGTTTCGGGGCTAGCGGGAGGGCCGTCGGAGCCTACAATGAGCAGTTCTTC	CASSFGASGRAVGAYNEQFF
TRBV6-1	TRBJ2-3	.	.	TGTGCCAGCAGTGAGGGGACCCTCCGAGGATACGCGTATTTT	CASSEGTLRGYAYF
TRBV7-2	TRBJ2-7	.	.	TGTGCCAGCAGCTTAGCACCGGACCCCCTATTAGACGAGCAGTACTTC	CASSLAPDPLLDEQYF
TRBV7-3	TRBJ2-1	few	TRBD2	TGTGCCAGCAGCTTAAGTGCTAGCGGGGTGAACAATGAGCAGTTCTTC	CASSLSASGVNNEQFF
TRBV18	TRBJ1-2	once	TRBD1	TGTGCCAGCTCACCTGGACAGGGGGTCTCCTATGGCTACACCTTC	CASSPGQGVSYGYTF
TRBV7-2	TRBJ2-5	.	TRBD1	TGTGCCAGCAGACCGGGACAGGGGAAGGAGACCCAGTACTTC	CASRPGQGKETQYF
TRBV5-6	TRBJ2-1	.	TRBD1	TGTGCCAGCAGCCCCGGCTACGACAGGGACAATGAGCAGTTCTTC	CASSPGYDRDNEQFF